The rows below give T cell receptor beta chains drawn from one sample of a study of patients and donors after allogeneic stem cell transplantation. TCRdb itself ran the RT-PCR reads through MiXCR, one entry per CDR3 protein. Here the sample spans roughly 940,000 distinct CDR3 sequences, roughly 18% being singletons. The sequenced sample consisted of blood, either unsorted or a sorted T cell fraction (not recorded which). Receptors originate from a human donor who was either an allogeneic HSCT recipient or a stem cell or donor lymphocyte infusion donor (not recorded which). It is not recorded whose cells these are; they may come from a transplant donor. CDR3s include the opening cysteine and the closing phenylalanine or tryptophan.

cdr3_length	v_call	j_call	cdr3_aa
15	TRBV9	TRBJ2-1	CASSVGGNTYNEQFF
14	TRBV9	TRBJ1-5	CASSVRSEGQPQHF
15	TRBV7-2	TRBJ1-4	CASSSDRGPNEKLFF
14	TRBV9	TRBJ2-7	CASSVGGVIYEQYF
15	TRBV5-1	TRBJ2-1	CASSLEASERNEQFF
13	TRBV20-1	TRBJ1-6	CSASRALNSPLHF
14	TRBV12-3/TRBV12-4	TRBJ1-1	CASSLSRGSTEAFF
16	TRBV20-1	TRBJ1-3	CSVLPNRGLAGNTIYF
12	TRBV9	TRBJ1-2	CASSVSHLGYTF
14	TRBV6-1	TRBJ2-4	CASMGREGKNIQYF
14	TRBV11-2	TRBJ2-5	CASSSPRGRETQYF
15	TRBV5-1	TRBJ2-1	CASRFDSSSYNEQFF
11	TRBV5-1	TRBJ2-1	CASSPSYEQFF
16	TRBV12-3/TRBV12-4	TRBJ2-7	CASSLGMGRSSYEQYF
18	TRBV11-1	TRBJ2-1	CASSFPTTPLSSYNEQFF
16	TRBV11-2	TRBJ2-1	CASSLSNLRRGDEQFF
14	TRBV20-1	TRBJ2-6	CSARGGPGANVLTF
13	TRBV12-3/TRBV12-4	TRBJ2-7	CASSSDRVGEQYF
13	TRBV6-5	TRBJ1-2	CASSYFGSNGYTF
17	TRBV4-3	TRBJ2-3	CASSQDGQAGGTDTQYF
12	TRBV11-2	TRBJ2-1	CASGESYNEQFF
11	TRBV20-1	TRBJ2-5	CSARHQETQYF
15	TRBV6-1	TRBJ2-7	CASSEVVGGLYEQYF
15	TRBV9	TRBJ2-7	CASSVAAGKAYEQYF
14	TRBV24-1	TRBJ2-5	CATSPGQLTETQYF
13	TRBV20-1	TRBJ1-5	CSAGQGETQPQHF
16	TRBV12-3/TRBV12-4	TRBJ2-4	CASRGRGERMKNIQYF
18	TRBV27	TRBJ1-5	CASSPGTGGRRRVQPQHF
15	TRBV7-9	TRBJ2-7	CASSFYRERPYEQYF
14	TRBV9	TRBJ1-1	CASSVDQTGHEAFF
14	TRBV5-1	TRBJ1-1	CASSLGRERSEAFF
11	TRBV30	TRBJ2-1	CAWGPRDEQFF
20	TRBV4-2	TRBJ2-1	CASSPGTGTGEIWFYNEQFF
12	TRBV6-5	TRBJ1-1	CASSRGQLEAFF
14	TRBV20-1	TRBJ1-5	CSATKGTLEQPQHF
13	TRBV29-1	TRBJ2-2	CSVLAFNTGELFF
17	TRBV20-1	TRBJ1-1	CSARDVMGGRGNTEAFF